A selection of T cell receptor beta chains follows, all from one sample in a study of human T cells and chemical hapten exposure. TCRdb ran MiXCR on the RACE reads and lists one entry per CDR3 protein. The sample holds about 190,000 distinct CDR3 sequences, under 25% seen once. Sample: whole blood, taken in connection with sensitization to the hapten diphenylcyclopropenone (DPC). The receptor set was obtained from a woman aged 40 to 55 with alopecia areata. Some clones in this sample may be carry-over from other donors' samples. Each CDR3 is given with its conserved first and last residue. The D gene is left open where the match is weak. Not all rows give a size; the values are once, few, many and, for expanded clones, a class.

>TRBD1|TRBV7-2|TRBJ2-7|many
CASSSDRSSYEQYF
TGTGCCAGCAGCTCGGACAGGAGCTCCTACGAGCAGTACTTC
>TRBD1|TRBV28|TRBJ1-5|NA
CASSLFGRGRWQPQHF
TGTGCCAGCAGTTTATTCGGCAGGGGGCGATGGCAGCCCCAGCATTTT
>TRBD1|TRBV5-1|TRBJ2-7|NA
CASSLEGTGRYEQYF
TGCGCCAGCAGCTTGGAAGGGACAGGGCGCTACGAGCAGTACTTC
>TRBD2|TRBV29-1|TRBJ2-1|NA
CSVVGGLAGAGWNEQFF
TGCAGCGTTGTAGGGGGACTAGCGGGAGCGGGGTGGAATGAGCAGTTCTTC
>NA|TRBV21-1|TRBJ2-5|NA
CASSSRQGKETQYF
TGTGCCAGCAGCAGTCGACAGGGGAAAGAGACCCAGTACTTC
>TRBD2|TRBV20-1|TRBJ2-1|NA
CSATKREGPYNEQFF
TGCAGTGCTACTAAGCGGGAGGGCCCCTACAATGAGCAGTTCTTC
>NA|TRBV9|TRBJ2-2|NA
CASSVDLEAGELFF
TGTGCCAGCAGCGTAGATTTAGAAGCCGGGGAGCTGTTTTTT
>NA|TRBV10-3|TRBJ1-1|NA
CAISPQREITEAFF
TGTGCCATCAGTCCCCAACGGGAGATCACTGAAGCTTTCTTT
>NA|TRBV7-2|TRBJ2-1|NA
CASSPALSSYNEQFF
TGTGCCAGCAGCCCGGCCCTAAGCTCCTACAATGAGCAGTTCTTC
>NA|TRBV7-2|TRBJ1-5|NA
CAGAAGGNQPQHF
TGTGCGGGGGCCGCGGGCGGCAATCAGCCCCAGCATTTT
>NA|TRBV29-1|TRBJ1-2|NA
CSVVGAYGYTF
TGCAGCGTTGTCGGCGCCTATGGCTACACCTTC
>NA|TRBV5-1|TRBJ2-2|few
CASSLGTGISTGELFF
TGCGCCAGCTCGCTTGGTACAGGGATCAGCACCGGGGAGCTGTTTTTT
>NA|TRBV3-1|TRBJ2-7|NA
CASSQEGYYEQYF
TGTGCCAGCAGCCAAGAAGGGTACTACGAGCAGTACTTC
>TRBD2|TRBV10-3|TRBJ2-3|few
CAIGTTRSVNTQYF
TGTGCCATAGGGACTACCAGAAGCGTGAATACGCAGTATTTT
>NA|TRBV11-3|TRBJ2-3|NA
CASSPPGLTDTQYF
TGTGCCAGCAGCCCACCCGGGCTGACAGATACGCAGTATTTT
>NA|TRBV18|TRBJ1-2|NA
CASSPLQDLIYGYTF
TGTGCCAGCTCACCACTTCAAGACCTAATCTATGGCTACACCTTC
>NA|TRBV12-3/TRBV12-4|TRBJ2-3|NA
CASSDDSDTQYF
TGTGCCAGCAGTGACGACTCAGATACGCAGTATTTT
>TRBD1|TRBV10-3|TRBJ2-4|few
CAISTGTGTKNIQYF
TGTGCCATCAGTACCGGGACAGGGACCAAAAACATTCAGTACTTC
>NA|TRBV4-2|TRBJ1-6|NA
CASSQDYDGAWTNSPLHF
TGTGCCAGCAGCCAAGATTATGACGGGGCTTGGACCAATTCACCCCTCCACTTT
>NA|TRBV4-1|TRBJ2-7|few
CASGAVPGEQYF
TGCGCCAGCGGGGCAGTCCCGGGCGAGCAGTACTTC
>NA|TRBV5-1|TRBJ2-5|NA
CASSLERDSQETQYF
TGCGCCAGCAGCTTGGAGAGGGATTCCCAAGAGACCCAGTACTTC
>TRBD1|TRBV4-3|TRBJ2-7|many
CASSQQSRGEQYF
TGCGCCAGCAGCCAACAGAGCAGGGGGGAGCAGTACTTC
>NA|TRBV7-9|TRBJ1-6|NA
CASSSANRQASPLHF
TGTGCCAGCAGCTCGGCGAACAGGCAGGCTTCACCCCTCCACTTT
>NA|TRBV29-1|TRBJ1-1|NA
CSVGQMNTEAFF
TGCAGCGTTGGACAGATGAACACTGAAGCTTTCTTT
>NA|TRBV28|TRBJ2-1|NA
CASSPPGAARSYEQFF
TGTGCCAGCAGTCCCCCTGGGGCCGCCAGGAGCTATGAGCAGTTCTTC
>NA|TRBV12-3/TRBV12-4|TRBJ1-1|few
CASSRSSGRQNTEAFF
TGTGCCAGCAGTAGAAGCTCAGGGAGGCAGAACACTGAAGCTTTCTTT
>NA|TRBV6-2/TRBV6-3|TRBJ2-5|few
CASSYYGETQYF
TGTGCCAGCAGTTACTATGGGGAGACCCAGTACTTC
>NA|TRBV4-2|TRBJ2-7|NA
CASSQDDRSPYEQYF
TGTGCCAGCAGCCAAGACGACCGATCCCCGTACGAGCAGTACTTC
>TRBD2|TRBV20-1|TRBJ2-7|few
CSATSGRREQYF
TGCAGTGCTACTAGCGGGAGAAGGGAGCAGTACTTC
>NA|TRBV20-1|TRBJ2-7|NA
CSADNSYEQYF
TGCAGTGCAGACAACTCCTACGAGCAGTACTTC
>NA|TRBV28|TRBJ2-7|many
CASRGGPYEQYF
TGTGCCAGCAGGGGCGGTCCCTACGAGCAGTACTTC
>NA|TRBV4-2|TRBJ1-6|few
CASSQDSGQTSYNSPLHF
TGTGCCAGCAGCCAAGATTCGGGGCAGACCTCCTATAATTCACCCCTCCACTTT
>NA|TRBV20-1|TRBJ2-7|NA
CSANVLGGGYEQYF
TGCAGTGCTAACGTACTAGGCGGAGGATACGAGCAGTACTTC
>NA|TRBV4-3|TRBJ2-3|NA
CASSQELGQLTDTQYF
TGCGCCAGCAGCCAGGAGTTGGGGCAGCTCACAGATACGCAGTATTTT
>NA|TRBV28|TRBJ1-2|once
CASSLVRGNYGYTF
TGTGCCAGCAGTTTAGTTAGGGGCAACTATGGCTACACCTTC
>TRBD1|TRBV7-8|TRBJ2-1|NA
CASSPDRGGYEQFF
TGTGCCAGCAGCCCTGACAGGGGAGGTTATGAGCAGTTCTTC
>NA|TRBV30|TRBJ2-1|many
CAWSSSGVHNEQFF
TGTGCCTGGAGTTCCTCAGGGGTGCACAATGAGCAGTTCTTC
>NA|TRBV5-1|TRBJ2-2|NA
CASSLERSGELFF
TGCGCCAGCAGCTTGGAACGATCTGGGGAGCTGTTTTTT
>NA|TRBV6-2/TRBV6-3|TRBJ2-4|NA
CASSYDIAKNIQYF
TGTGCCAGCAGTTACGACATAGCCAAAAACATTCAGTACTTC
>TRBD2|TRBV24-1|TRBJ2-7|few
CATSDSGGSDPYEQYF
TGTGCCACCAGTGATTCGGGGGGTAGCGACCCCTACGAGCAGTACTTC
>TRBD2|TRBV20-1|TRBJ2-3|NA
CSARKNSLAEGITDTQYF
TGCAGTGCTAGAAAGAACAGCCTAGCGGAGGGGATCACAGATACGCAGTATTTT
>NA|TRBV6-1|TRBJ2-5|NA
CASQDFGSQETQYF
TGTGCCAGCCAGGACTTCGGGTCACAAGAGACCCAGTACTTC
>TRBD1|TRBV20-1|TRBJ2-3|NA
CSASVQGAITDTQYF
TGCAGTGCTAGTGTTCAGGGGGCTATCACAGATACGCAGTATTTT
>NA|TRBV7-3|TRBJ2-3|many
CASSLTGDTQYF
TGTGCCAGCAGCTTAACGGGGGATACGCAGTATTTT
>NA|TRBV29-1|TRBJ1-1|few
CSTGSDTMNTEAFF
TGCAGTACAGGCTCCGATACCATGAACACTGAAGCTTTCTTT
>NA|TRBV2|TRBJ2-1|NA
CASRSDSYNEQFF
TGTGCCAGCAGGTCCGACTCATACAATGAGCAGTTCTTC